A single T cell receptor (beta chain) is shown here with its context. This clone was counted a few times. Its antigen is not yet known. Read coverage stops 3 residues before the CDR3 terminus; the germline J gene supplies the remainder. Predominantly Caucasian heritage was noted among both the CVID patients and the healthy controls. Heparinized peripheral whole blood samples of about 4.5 to 8 ml were collected from each donor. Genomic DNA from adults with common variable immune deficiency (CVID) and from healthy adult controls was used for sequencing of TCRbeta CDR3 repertoires. A total of some 22 healthy adult volunteers (12 female and roughly ten male; age range roughly 23 to 75 years, mean age approximately 34) were included in the control group. Diluted blood was density-centrifuged over Hypaque 1077 or Ficoll-Paque to isolate peripheral blood mononuclear cells. Unsorted mononuclear cells served as the source of genomic DNA, which was extracted either by Qiagen column purification or by a centrifugation-based method.

For sequencing, equivalent amounts of genomic DNA were input from CVID and control samples. For every sample, a 60 bp segment covering the rearranged TCRbeta CDR3 region was amplified and then sequenced. The immunoSEQ assay, a bias-corrected multiplex PCR combined with high-throughput sequencing, was used for TCRbeta amplification. The paper's processing steps were these. Every unique nucleotide sequence counted as a clone and was annotated with V, D and J genes, copy number and frequency. Sequences were labeled productive if in frame, and non-productive if out of frame or containing stop codons. Clonality was calculated from Shannon's entropy as previously described. The predicted amino acid sequences of productive clones were used to derive the mean CDR3 Kyte-Doolittle hydropathy. Hierarchical clustering of scaled V gene usage was performed with the R hclust function using Manhattan distance and complete linkage. Sharing of clones by CDR3 amino acid sequence was evaluated by resampling 12 repertoires per group over 100 rounds. The repertoires were screened for approximately 63 published EBV-specific TCRbeta sequences and some 250 published CMV-specific TCRbeta sequences. After two CVID samples that produced fewer than 10,000 sequences were dropped from the analysis, 42 CVID repertoires remained. Not all clones reach the TCRdb copy of this immuneACCESS table, which keeps in-frame sequences only. Checked studies attribute under half of the gap to unresolved V genes and leave the rest unexplained. V and J calls plus clone size are reproduced from that table; the DNA served to infer D and trimming. This sample has around 39,000 clones, none of them a singleton. The top ten clones comprise around 1% of the sample.

The germline V gene gives CDR1 as SGHTA and CDR2 as FQGNSA. V is pruned by 6 bases and J by 7 bases, leaving 6 bases of the junction without a gene match. The CDR3 has 13 amino acids, counting the end cysteine and phenylalanine. The DNA covers only part of the CDR3, 30 bases in frame from base 1. The sample originates from a study of T cell clonality in common variable immunodeficiency (dated by TCRdb to between 2014 and 2017). On the study overall, not on this receptor specifically: Even though DNA input was equal, the average per sample came to 65,000 to 100,000 unique sequences for controls compared with about 30,000 for CVID samples. Increased TCRbeta clonality was found in CVID subjects compared with healthy controls (t-test p = 0.018), with the increase being most characteristic of about a third of subjects. Patient heterogeneity within the CVID cohort put limits on correlating repertoire features with clinical complications. According to the authors, figuring out what caused the increased clonality in CVID would require sequencing the repertoires of T cell subpopulations. CVID TCRbeta sequences reportedly showed fewer deletions and N-nucleotide insertions and lacked highly modified clones with 13 or more V deletions. CVID subjects shared fewer TCRbeta clones with each other than healthy controls did (p < 0.0001).

The receptor was isolated from a person aged 18-70 years in good health. Recombination joined TRBV7-2 with TRBJ2-5, and TRBD1 matches 9 of the central bases. The sample was peripheral blood mononuclear cells. The sequenced part of the CDR3 DNA is TGTGCCAGCAGTGGGACAGGGTCAGGGACC. This translates into CASSGTGSGT. The whole CDR3 reads CASSGTGSGTQYF.